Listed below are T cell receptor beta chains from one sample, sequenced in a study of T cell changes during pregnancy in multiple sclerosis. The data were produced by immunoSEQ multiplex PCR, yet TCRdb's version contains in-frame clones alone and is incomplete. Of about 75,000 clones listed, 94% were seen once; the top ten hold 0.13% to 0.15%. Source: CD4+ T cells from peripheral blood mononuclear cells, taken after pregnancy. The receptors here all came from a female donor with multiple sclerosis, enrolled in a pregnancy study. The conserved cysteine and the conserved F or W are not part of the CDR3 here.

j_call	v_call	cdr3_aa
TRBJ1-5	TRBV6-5	ATSAEGQPQH
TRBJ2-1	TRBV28	ASEGQGQRYNEQF
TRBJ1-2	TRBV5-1	ASREGQANYGYT
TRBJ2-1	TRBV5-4	ASSPDGTTAYNEQF
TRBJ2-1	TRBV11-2	ASSSTSGRGLNEQF
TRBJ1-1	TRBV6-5	ASSYSGGRWGAEAF
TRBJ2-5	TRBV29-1	SVGNAGGLFGETQY
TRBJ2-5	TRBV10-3	AIGAGGGETQY
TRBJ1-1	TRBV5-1	ASSPTGAKRNTEAF
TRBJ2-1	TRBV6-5	ASSWSPLSYNEQF
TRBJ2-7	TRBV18	ASTDRVGLAGAYEQY
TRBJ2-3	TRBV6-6	ASRDNDRVLDTQY
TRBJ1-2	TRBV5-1	ASSLFADLGGESGYT
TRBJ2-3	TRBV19	ASSPGGQGDTQY
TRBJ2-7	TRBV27	ASSFRGTYEQY
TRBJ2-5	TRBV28	ASGAGGAETQY
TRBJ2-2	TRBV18	ASSSNRGWDTGELF
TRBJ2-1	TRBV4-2	ASSQLAGDLSEQF